These 8 T cell receptor beta chains were all obtained from the same sample, sequenced in a study of cytotoxic CD8 clonotypes in ibrutinib-treated CLL. The protocol was immunoSEQ multiplex PCR, while the TCRdb copy is restricted to in-frame clones and leaves out a portion. The table records roughly 150,000 clones, about 80% of them present only once. Sequenced material: PBMCs, taken after 24 months of ibrutinib treatment. These receptors all come from a human donor with chronic lymphocytic leukemia.

This CDR3 reads CASSLGGDTEAFF. The CDR3 DNA reads TGTGCCAGCTCCCTCGGGGGAGACACTGAAGCTTTCTTT. The V call is TRBV11-1, the J call TRBJ1-1, with D perhaps TRBD1 (5 bases). The germline V gene has CDR1 SGHAT and CDR2 FQDESV (reference sequence). V was clipped by 8 bases and J by 3 bases, with 13 bases between them. This CDR3 spans 13 amino acids.

The rearrangement links TRBV5-5 to TRBJ1-4, with no clear D. CDR3 length: 13 residues. V lost 4 bases to trimming and J lost 4 bases, with 8 bases between them. Germline CDR1 SGHKS, CDR2 YYEKEE (reference sequence). The CDR3, as DNA: TGTGCCAGCAGCGTAATCTATAATGAAAAACTGTTTTTT. This sequence encodes CASSVIYNEKLFF.

This sequence joins TRBV7-2 and TRBJ1-2; 7 nucleotides line up with TRBD1. With V trimmed by 6 bases and J by 1 base, 5 bases remained unmatched. The CDR3 extends over 14 amino acids. The germline V gene has CDR1 SGHTA and CDR2 FQGNSA. The CDR3 protein is CASRLTGVNYGYTF. The CDR3 DNA reads TGTGCCAGCAGACTCACAGGGGTTAACTATGGCTACACCTTC.

DNA of the CDR3: TGTGCCAGCAGCTTTAGCCGGGACAGGTGGACCGGGGAGCTGTTTTTT. It encodes CASSFSRDRWTGELFF. V is TRBV7-3 and J is TRBJ2-2, with 8 bases identical to TRBD1. The CDR3 has 16 residues. The trim removed 3 bases at V and 5 bases at J, leaving 8 bases unmatched. In germline, CDR1 is SGHTA, CDR2 FQGTGA.

V usage is TRBV7-2 and J usage is TRBJ1-1, with D hard to call. Germline CDR1 and CDR2: SGHTA and FQGNSA. The CDR3 totals 13 residues. Trimming left V 1 base short and J 4 bases short, with 7 bases between. CDR3 bases: TGTGCCAGCAGCTTAGAAGGTATCACTGAAGCTTTCTTT. Protein sequence: CASSLEGITEAFF.

The gene calls are TRBV28 and TRBJ2-7, with D maybe TRBD1 (6 bases). Germline V gene sequence: CDR1 MDHEN, CDR2 SYDVKM. V lost 3 bases, J lost 3 bases, and 12 bases lay in between. CDR3 length: 14 amino acids. The CDR3 is CASSFRDRNYEQYF. CDR3 in DNA: TGTGCCAGCAGTTTTCGAGACAGGAACTACGAGCAGTACTTC.

The chain links TRBV6-5 to TRBJ1-5; weak D call: TRBD1 (6 bases). V lost 5 bases and J 3 bases, leaving 11 bases between the germline ends. Germline V CDR1 and CDR2: MNHEY, SVGAGI. This CDR3 spans 14 amino acids. The CDR3 is CASSRRDTNQPQHF. CDR3 nucleotides: TGTGCCAGCAGTCGCCGGGACACCAATCAGCCCCAGCATTTT.

There are a few counts of this clone. The chain combines TRBV6-5 with TRBJ2-2; 7 bases map to TRBD1. This CDR3 contains 14 residues. CDR1 is MNHEY, CDR2 SVGAGI, per germline. V was clipped by 6 bases and J by 5 bases; unmatched bases: 6. The DNA for the CDR3 is TGTGCCAGCAGGACAGGGAAGGGAACCGGGGAGCTGTTTTTT. It encodes CASRTGKGTGELFF.